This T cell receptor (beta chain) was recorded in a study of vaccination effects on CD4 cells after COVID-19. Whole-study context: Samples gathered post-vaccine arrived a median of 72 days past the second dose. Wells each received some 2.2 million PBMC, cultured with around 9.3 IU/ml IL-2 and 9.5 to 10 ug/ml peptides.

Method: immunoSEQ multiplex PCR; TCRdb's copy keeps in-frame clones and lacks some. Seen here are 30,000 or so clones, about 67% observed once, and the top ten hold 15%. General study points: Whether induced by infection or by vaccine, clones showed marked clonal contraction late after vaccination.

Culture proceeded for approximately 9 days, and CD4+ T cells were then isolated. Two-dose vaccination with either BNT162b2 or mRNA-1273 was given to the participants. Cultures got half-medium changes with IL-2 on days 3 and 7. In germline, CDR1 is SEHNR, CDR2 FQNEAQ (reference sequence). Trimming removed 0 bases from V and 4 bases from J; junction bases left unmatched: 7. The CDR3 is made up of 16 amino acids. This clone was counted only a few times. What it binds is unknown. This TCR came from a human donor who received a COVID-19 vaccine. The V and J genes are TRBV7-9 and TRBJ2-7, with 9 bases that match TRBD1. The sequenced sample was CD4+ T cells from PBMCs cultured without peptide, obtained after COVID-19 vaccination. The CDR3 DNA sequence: TGTGCCAGCAGCTTAGCGAGGATGGACAGGGGATACGAGCAGTACTTC. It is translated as CASSLARMDRGYEQYF.